This record looks at one T cell receptor beta chain sequence and its context. The antigen is unknown. These data come from a study of CXCR3-negative and CXCR3-positive naive CD8 T cells. Study-wide points: For CXCR3-positive naive cells, TRB CDR3s were more hydrophobic than those of CXCR3-negative naive cells.

cDNA libraries for TRB were generated by 5' RACE incorporating UMI labels. TCRdb reprocessed the 5' RACE reads and reports one entry per CDR3 protein, with no DNA. The specimen's table records nearly 110,000 distinct CDR3 sequences. Germline CDR1 is SGHTA and CDR2 is FQGNSA. The CDR3 loop spans 14 amino acids. Material: naive CXCR3+ CD8+ T cells from blood. Subset noted: CD45RO-CCR7+CD27+CD95- naive CD8+ T cells expressing CXCR3 (TNR3+). This chain connects TRBV7-2 to TRBJ1-1; with no DNA, the TCRdb D assignment of TRBD1 cannot be verified. This sequence was found in a human donor in good health. Some clones in this sample may be carry-over from other donors' samples. Here the CDR3 reads CASRIRGGDTEAFF.